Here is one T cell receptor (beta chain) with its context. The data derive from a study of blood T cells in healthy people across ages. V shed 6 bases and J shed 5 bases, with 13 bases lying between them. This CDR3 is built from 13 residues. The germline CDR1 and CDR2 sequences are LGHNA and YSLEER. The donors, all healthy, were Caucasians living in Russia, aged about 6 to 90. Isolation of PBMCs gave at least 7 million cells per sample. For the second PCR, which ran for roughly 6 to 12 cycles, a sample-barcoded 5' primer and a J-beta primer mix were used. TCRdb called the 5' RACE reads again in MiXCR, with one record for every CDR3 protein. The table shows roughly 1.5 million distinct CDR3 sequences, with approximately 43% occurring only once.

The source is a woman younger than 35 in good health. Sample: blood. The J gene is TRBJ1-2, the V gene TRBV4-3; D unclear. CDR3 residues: CASSQLDKYGYTF. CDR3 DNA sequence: TGCGCCAGCAGTCAATTAGACAAGTATGGCTACACCTTC.